Described below is a single T cell receptor (beta chain) sequence and its context. Its matching antigen is unknown. The sample comes from a study of cytomegalovirus exposure and HLA in healthy donors. 13 Jbeta primers and 60 Vbeta primers were used for the PCR. Profiled with immunoSEQ multiplex PCR; TCRdb holds only in-frame clones, not every one. This sample has approximately 73,000 clones, with about two thirds found just once. CDR3 length equals 14 residues. The germline V gene has CDR1 LGHNA and CDR2 YSLEER. V lost 2 bases, J lost 1 base, and 7 bases lay in between. General study results and limits: Most TCR beta V segments were productive about 90% or about 30% of the time in an earlier analysis. Sequencing depth across donors, presence/absence analyses assumed, was roughly uniform. Highest at DRB1 and lowest at HLA-C, TCR association rates differed among HLA loci in a later analysis. A link between a missense DCLRE1C variant and TCR beta V- and J-gene trimming emerged from a later analysis.

The sequence came from a man aged 30-40 years in good health and CMV-seropositive. The sequenced sample consisted of PBMCs. This chain connects TRBV4-3 to TRBJ2-3; D is unclear. The CDR3: CASSQSTRTDTQYF. CDR3 DNA: TGCGCCAGCAGCCAAAGCACCCGCACAGATACGCAGTATTTT.